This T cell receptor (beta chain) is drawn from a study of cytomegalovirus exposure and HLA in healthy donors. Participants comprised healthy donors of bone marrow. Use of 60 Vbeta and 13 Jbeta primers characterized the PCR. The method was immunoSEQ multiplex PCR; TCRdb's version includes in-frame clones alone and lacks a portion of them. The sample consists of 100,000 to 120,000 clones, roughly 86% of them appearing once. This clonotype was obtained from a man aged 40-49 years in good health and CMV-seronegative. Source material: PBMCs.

The CDR3 sequence: CASSEFQGQGDSPLHF. In DNA form, the CDR3 reads TGTGCCAGCAGTGAATTCCAGGGACAGGGAGATTCACCCCTCCACTTT. The genes are TRBV25-1 and TRBJ1-6; 9 bases agree with TRBD1. The CDR3 covers 16 residues. CDR1 is MGHDK and CDR2 is SYGVNS in the germline V gene. The J segment lost 8 bases and the V segment lost 1 base, leaving 6 bases of the junction unmatched.